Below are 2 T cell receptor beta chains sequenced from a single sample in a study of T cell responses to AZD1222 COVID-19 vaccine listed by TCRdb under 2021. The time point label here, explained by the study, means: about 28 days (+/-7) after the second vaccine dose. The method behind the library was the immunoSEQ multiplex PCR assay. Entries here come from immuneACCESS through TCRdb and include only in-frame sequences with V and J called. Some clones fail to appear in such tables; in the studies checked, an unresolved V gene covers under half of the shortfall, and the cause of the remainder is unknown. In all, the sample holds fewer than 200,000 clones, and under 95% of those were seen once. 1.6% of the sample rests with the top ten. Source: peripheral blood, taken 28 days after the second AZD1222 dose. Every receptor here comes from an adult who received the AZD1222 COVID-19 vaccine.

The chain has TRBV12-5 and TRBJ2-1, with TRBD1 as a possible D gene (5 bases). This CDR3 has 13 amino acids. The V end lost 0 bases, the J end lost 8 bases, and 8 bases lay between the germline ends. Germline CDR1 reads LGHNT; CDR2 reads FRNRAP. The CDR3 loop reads CASGLVSRDEQFF. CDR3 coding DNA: TGTGCTAGTGGTTTGGTATCCAGGGATGAGCAGTTCTTC.

This chain's CDR3 is CSASSGRAAETQYF. The CDR3 DNA reads TGCAGTGCTAGTTCCGGGAGGGCCGCGGAGACCCAGTACTTC. The chain uses TRBV20-1 and TRBJ2-5, with 8 bases that match TRBD2. The germline V gene encodes CDR1 DFQATT and CDR2 SNEGSKA (reference sequence). The CDR3 runs 14 residues. V trimming: 3 bases; J trimming: 5 bases; junction bases outside the gene matches: 8.